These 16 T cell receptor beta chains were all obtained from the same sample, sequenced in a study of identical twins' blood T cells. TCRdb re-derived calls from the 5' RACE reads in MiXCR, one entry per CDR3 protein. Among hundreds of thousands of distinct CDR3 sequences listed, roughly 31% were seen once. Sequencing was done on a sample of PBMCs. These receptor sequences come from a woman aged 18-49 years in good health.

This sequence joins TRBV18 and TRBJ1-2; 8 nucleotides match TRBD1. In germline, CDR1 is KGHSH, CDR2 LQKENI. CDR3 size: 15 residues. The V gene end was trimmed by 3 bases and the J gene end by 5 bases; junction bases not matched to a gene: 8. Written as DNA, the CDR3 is TGTGCCAGCTCACCTTGGGACAGGAGGTCTTATGGCTACACCTTC. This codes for CASSPWDRRSYGYTF.

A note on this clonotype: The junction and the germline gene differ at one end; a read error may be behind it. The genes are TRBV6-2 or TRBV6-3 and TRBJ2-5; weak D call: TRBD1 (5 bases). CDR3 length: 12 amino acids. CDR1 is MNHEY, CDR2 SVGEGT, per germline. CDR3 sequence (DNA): TGTGGCAGCAGTCAGACAGAAGAGACCCAGTACTTC. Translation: CGSSQTEETQYF.

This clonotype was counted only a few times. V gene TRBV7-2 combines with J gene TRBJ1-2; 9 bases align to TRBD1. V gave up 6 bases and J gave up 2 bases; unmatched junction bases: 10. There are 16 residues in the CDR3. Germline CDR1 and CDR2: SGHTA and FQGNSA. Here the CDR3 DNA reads TGTGCCAGCAGGCTCCCCGGGACAGGGAAAAACTATGGCTACACCTTC. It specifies CASRLPGTGKNYGYTF.

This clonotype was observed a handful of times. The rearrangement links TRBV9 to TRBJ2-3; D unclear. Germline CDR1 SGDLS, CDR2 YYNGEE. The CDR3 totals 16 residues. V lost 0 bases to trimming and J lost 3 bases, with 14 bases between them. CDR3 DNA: TGTGCCAGCAGCGTAGCAGGCGTCGGGTCAACAGATACGCAGTATTTT. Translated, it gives CASSVAGVGSTDTQYF.

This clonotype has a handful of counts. Here the CDR3 reads CASSSEGSYGYTF. The CDR3 DNA sequence: TGCGCCAGCAGCTCGGAGGGGAGCTATGGCTACACCTTC. The chain has TRBV5-1 and TRBJ1-2, with TRBD1 as a possible D gene (5 bases). This CDR3 is built from 13 residues. The V and J ends lost 3 bases and 4 bases respectively, with 10 bases between them. Germline values: CDR1 SGHRS, CDR2 YFSETQ.

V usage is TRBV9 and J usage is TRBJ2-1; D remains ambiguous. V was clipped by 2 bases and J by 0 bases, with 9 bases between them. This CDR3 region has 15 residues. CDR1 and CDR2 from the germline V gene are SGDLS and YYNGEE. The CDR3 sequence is CASSVEVSSYNEQFF. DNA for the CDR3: TGTGCCAGCAGCGTGGAAGTCTCCTCCTACAATGAGCAGTTCTTC.

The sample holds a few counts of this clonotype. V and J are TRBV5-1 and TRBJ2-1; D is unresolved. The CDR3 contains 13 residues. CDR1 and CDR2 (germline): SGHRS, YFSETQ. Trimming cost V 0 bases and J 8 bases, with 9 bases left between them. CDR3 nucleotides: TGCGCCAGCAGCTTGGCACGGGTGGATGAGCAGTTCTTC. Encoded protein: CASSLARVDEQFF.

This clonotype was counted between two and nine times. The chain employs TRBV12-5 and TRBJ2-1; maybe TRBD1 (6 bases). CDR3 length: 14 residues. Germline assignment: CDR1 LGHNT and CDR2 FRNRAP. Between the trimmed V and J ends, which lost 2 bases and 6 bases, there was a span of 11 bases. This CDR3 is CASGLRQGRNEQFF. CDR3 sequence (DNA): TGTGCTAGTGGTTTGAGGCAGGGGCGCAATGAGCAGTTCTTC.

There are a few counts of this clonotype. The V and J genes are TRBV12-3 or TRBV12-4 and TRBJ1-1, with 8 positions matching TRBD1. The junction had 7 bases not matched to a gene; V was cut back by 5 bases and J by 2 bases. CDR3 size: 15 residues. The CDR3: CASSLRDRLNTEAFF. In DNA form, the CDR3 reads TGTGCCAGCAGTCTCCGGGACAGGCTCAACACTGAAGCTTTCTTT.

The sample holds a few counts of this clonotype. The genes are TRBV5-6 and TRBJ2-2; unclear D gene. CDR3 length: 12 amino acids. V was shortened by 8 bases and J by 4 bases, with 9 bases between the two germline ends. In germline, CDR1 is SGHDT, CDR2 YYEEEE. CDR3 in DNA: TGTGCCAGTCAGCTAATCACCGGGGAGCTGTTTTTT. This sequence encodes CASQLITGELFF.

This CDR3 reads CASRGRGSEKLFF. The CDR3 nucleotides read TGTGCCAGCCGGGGCAGGGGGAGTGAAAAACTGTTTTTT. The chain joins TRBV6-5 to TRBJ1-4; 7 nucleotides agree with TRBD1. Germline loops: CDR1 MNHEY, CDR2 SVGAGI. With V trimmed by 8 bases and J by 7 bases, 7 bases remained unmatched. The length of the CDR3 is 13 residues.

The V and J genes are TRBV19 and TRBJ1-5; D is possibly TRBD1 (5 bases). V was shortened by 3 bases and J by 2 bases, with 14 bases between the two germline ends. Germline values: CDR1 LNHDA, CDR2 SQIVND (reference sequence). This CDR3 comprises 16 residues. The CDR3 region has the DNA TGTGCCAGTAGTATTAACGGGGGTTGGGGCAATCAGCCCCAGCATTTT. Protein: CASSINGGWGNQPQHF.

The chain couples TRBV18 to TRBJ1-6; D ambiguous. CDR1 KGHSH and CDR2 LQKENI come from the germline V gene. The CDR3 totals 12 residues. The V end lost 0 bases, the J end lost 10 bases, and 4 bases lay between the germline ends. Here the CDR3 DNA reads TGTGCCAGCTCACCACCCCAATCACCCCTCCACTTT. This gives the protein CASSPPQSPLHF.

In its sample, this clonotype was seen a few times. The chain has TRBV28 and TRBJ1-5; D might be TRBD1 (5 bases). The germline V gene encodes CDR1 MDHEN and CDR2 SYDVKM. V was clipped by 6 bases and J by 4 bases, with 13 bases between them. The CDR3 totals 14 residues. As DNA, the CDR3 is TGTGCCAGCAGGAATCGGGGCCGAAATCAGCCCCAGCATTTT. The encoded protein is CASRNRGRNQPQHF.

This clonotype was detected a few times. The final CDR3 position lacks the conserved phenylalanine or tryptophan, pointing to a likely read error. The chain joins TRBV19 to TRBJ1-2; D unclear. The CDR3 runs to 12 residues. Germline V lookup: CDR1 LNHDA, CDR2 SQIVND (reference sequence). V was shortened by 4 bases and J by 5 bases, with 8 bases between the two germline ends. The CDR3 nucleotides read TGTGCCAGTAGTACCAGCGTATATGGCTACACCCTC. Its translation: CASSTSVYGYTL.

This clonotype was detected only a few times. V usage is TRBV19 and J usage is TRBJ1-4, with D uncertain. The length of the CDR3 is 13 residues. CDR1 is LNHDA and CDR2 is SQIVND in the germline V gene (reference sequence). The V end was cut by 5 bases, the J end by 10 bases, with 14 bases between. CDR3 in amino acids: CASSSSRIGKLFF. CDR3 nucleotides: TGTGCCAGTAGTTCTTCACGCATTGGAAAACTGTTTTTT.